The 18 T cell receptor beta chains presented below share a single source sample, sequenced in a study of shared T cell receptors in the human thymus. The assay was immunoSEQ multiplex PCR, and TCRdb's table has in-frame clones only and misses some. The repertoire holds about 540,000 clones, with approximately 78% as singletons. These data were likewise used in another study, on human thymus T cells.

The sequencing sample was made of thymocytes. These receptors all stem from a boy under two years old with a congenital heart defect.

This clone was seen a handful of times. V usage is TRBV4-3 and J usage is TRBJ2-2; 8 nucleotides line up with TRBD2. This CDR3 has 16 amino acids. The germline CDR1 and CDR2 sequences are LGHNA and YSLEER. Trimming at V came to 3 bases and at J to 5 bases, leaving 8 bases not matched to a gene. CDR3 in DNA: TGCGCCAGCAGCCACGGGACTAGACTCTGGACCGGGGAGCTGTTTTTT. This codes for CASSHGTRLWTGELFF.

V usage is TRBV14 and J usage is TRBJ2-5, with TRBD2 matching over 8 bases. Germline V CDR1 and CDR2: SGHDN, FVKESK. The CDR3 length is 19 residues. The V and J ends lost 0 bases and 5 bases, in that order; junction bases with no gene match: 17. The CDR3 loop reads CASSQEGGGPGGPVETQYF. CDR3 DNA: TGTGCCAGCAGCCAAGAAGGTGGGGGTCCGGGAGGGCCAGTGGAGACCCAGTACTTC.

This clone has more than one count but fewer than ten. The CDR3 nucleotides read TGTGCCAGCAGTGAAGGGAAACTAGCGGAAGAGACCCAGTACTTC. Encoded protein: CASSEGKLAEETQYF. This chain links TRBV6-1 with TRBJ2-5, with 8 bases that match TRBD2. Germline V CDR1 and CDR2: MNHNS, SASEGT. The CDR3 is made up of 15 amino acids. V was pared by 1 base and J by 3 bases, with 4 bases of the junction left unmatched.

This clone was recorded once. The chain recombines TRBV6-1 with TRBJ2-1; 11 nucleotides agree with TRBD2. The CDR3 is made up of 17 amino acids. In germline, CDR1 is MNHNS, CDR2 SASEGT. Trimming at V came to 1 base and at J to 1 base, leaving 3 bases not matched to a gene. The chain's CDR3 is CASSEGTSGRSYNEQFF. The CDR3 DNA reads TGTGCCAGCAGTGAAGGGACTAGCGGGCGGTCCTACAATGAGCAGTTCTTC.

The chain employs TRBV28 and TRBJ2-7; D not resolved. V was pared by 3 bases and J by 0 bases, with 15 bases between. Germline V CDR1 and CDR2: MDHEN, SYDVKM. CDR3 length: 16 amino acids. CDR3: CASSFSQVIPSYEQYF. CDR3 in DNA: TGTGCCAGCAGTTTCTCCCAGGTAATACCCTCCTACGAGCAGTACTTC.

The CDR3 protein is CSVAGQRSGAATQYF. CDR3 coding DNA: TGCAGCGTTGCGGGGCAAAGGAGCGGGGCCGCGACCCAGTACTTC. The rearrangement uses TRBV29-1 and TRBJ2-5, with 7 positions matching TRBD2. This CDR3 is 15 amino acids long. Looked up from germline, CDR1 is SQVTM and CDR2 is ANQGSEA. Trimming removed 4 bases from V and 7 bases from J; junction bases left unmatched: 15.

This clone turned up a few times. The DNA is omitted, as the CDR3 cannot be located on it reliably, and the CDR3 follows TCRdb's listing. CDR3: CTSSQDRWGQGSSSEQYF. V is TRBV1 and J is TRBJ2-7; the D call in the table, TRBD1, was not verified against the DNA. TRBV1 is reported as a pseudogene. 18 amino acids form the CDR3, both terminal residues included.

The CDR3 spells CASSPSFGTSGSTDTQYF. The CDR3 nucleotides read TGTGCCAGCAGTCCGTCTTTCGGGACTAGCGGGAGCACAGATACGCAGTATTTT. V gene TRBV27 combines with J gene TRBJ2-3; 12 bases fit TRBD2. The trim removed 5 bases at V and 0 bases at J, leaving 9 bases unmatched. The CDR3 is 18 residues long. Germline V gene sequence: CDR1 MNHEY, CDR2 SMNVEV (reference sequence).

This rearrangement joins TRBV28 to TRBJ2-7, with a tentative D call TRBD1 (7 bases). The CDR3 extends over 13 amino acids. CDR1 and CDR2 from the germline V gene are MDHEN and SYDVKM. The V end was cut by 5 bases, the J end by 4 bases, with 12 bases between. CDR3 coding DNA: TGTGCCAGCAGTGGGGAGGACAGGTACGAGCAGTACTTC. Protein sequence: CASSGEDRYEQYF.

This clone was picked up a small number of times. This chain's CDR3 is CSVEEIGTGGTTEAFF. The CDR3 region has the DNA TGCAGCGTTGAAGAAATAGGGACAGGGGGAACCACTGAAGCTTTCTTT. V gene TRBV29-1 combines with J gene TRBJ1-1, with TRBD1 identical over 11 bases. V lost 0 bases, J lost 4 bases, and 7 bases stayed unmatched. The CDR3 covers 16 residues. From germline, CDR1 is SQVTM and CDR2 ANQGSEA.

This clone was counted between two and nine times. V is TRBV4-1 and J is TRBJ1-4; D might be TRBD1 (6 bases). Germline V gene data show CDR1 as MGHRA and CDR2 as YSYEKL. V was shortened by 0 bases and J by 2 bases, with 10 bases between the two germline ends. The CDR3 runs 16 residues. The CDR3 here is CASSQDQGSTNEKLFF. Here the CDR3 DNA reads TGCGCCAGCAGCCAAGATCAGGGGTCGACTAATGAAAAACTGTTTTTT.

The V and J genes are TRBV18 and TRBJ2-5, with 8 bases fitting TRBD2. From germline, CDR1 is KGHSH and CDR2 LQKENI. V was pared by 3 bases and J by 5 bases, with 8 bases of the junction left unmatched. CDR3 size: 15 residues. CDR3 region: CASSPRPGREETQYF. The DNA of the CDR3 is TGTGCCAGCTCACCTCGCCCCGGGAGGGAGGAGACCCAGTACTTC.

The chain recombines TRBV30 with TRBJ2-7; 8 bases are a match to TRBD1. CDR1 and CDR2 (germline): GTSNPN, SVGIG (reference sequence). This CDR3 has 15 amino acids. V lost 2 bases, J lost 2 bases, and 8 bases stayed unmatched. CDR3 bases: TGTGCCTGGAGTTTGGGAGACAGGGGACCCTACGAGCAGTACTTC. It is translated as CAWSLGDRGPYEQYF.

Here the CDR3 DNA reads TGTGCCAGCAGCTCCGTCATCGGGGGGGACAATGAGCAGTTCTTC. This translates into CASSSVIGGDNEQFF. The chain links TRBV7-9 to TRBJ2-1, with TRBD2 matching over 8 bases. V trimming: 4 bases; J trimming: 5 bases; junction bases outside the gene matches: 7. The CDR3 is made up of 15 amino acids. The germline gives CDR1 SEHNR, CDR2 FQNEAQ (reference sequence). The full variable domain, with the rest looked up from reference TRBV7-9 and TRBJ2-1, is DTGVSQNPRHKITKRGQNVTFRCDPISEHNRLYWYRQTLGQGPEFLTYFQNEAQLEKSRLLSDRFSAERPKGSFSTLEIQRTEQGDSAMYLCASSSVIGGDNEQFFGPGTRLTVL.

The chain couples TRBV5-1 to TRBJ1-2; 10 bases are a match to TRBD1. The germline CDR1 and CDR2 sequences are SGHRS and YFSETQ. The CDR3 loop spans 15 amino acids. J was trimmed by 4 bases and V by 3 bases; bases with no gene match: 6. In nucleotides, the CDR3 is TGCGCCAGCAGCTATGGGACAGGGGTCGCCTATGGCTACACCTTC. Residues: CASSYGTGVAYGYTF.

The genes are TRBV28 and TRBJ1-2, with 9 nucleotides matching TRBD1. Unmatched junction bases numbered 7, after V lost 8 bases and J lost 3 bases. The CDR3 covers 14 residues. The germline V gene has CDR1 MDHEN and CDR2 SYDVKM. This CDR3 reads CASRRQGEDYGYTF. For the CDR3, the DNA is TGTGCCAGCCGAAGACAGGGGGAGGACTATGGCTACACCTTC.

The chain recombines TRBV27 with TRBJ1-4, with 8 bases matching TRBD1. The CDR3 covers 18 residues. CDR1 MNHEY and CDR2 SMNVEV come from the germline V gene (reference sequence). V lost 5 bases and J lost 2; bases outside the gene matches: 13. The CDR3 loop is CASSLRGPGGMTNEKLFF. The CDR3 nucleotides are TGTGCCAGCAGTCTCAGGGGGCCCGGGGGCATGACTAATGAAAAACTGTTTTTT. Together with reference TRBV27 and TRBJ1-4, the CDR3 gives the full variable domain: EAQVTQNPRYLITVTGKKLTVTCSQNMNHEYMSWYRQDPGLGLRQIYYSMNVEVTDKGDVPEGYKVSRKEKRNFPLILESPSPNQTSLYFCASSLRGPGGMTNEKLFFGSGTQLSVL.

J is TRBJ1-4 and V is TRBV15; a possible D gene is TRBD1 (6 bases). Trimming took 0 bases from V and 0 from J, leaving 17 bases between them. CDR1 LNHNV and CDR2 YYDKDF come from the germline V gene (reference sequence). The CDR3 sequence is 19 residues long. The CDR3 reads CATSRDPQGPTATNEKLFF. In nucleotides, the CDR3 is TGTGCCACCAGCAGAGATCCTCAGGGGCCTACTGCAACTAATGAAAAACTGTTTTTT. Variable domain in full (rest from reference TRBV15 and TRBJ1-4): DAMVIQNPRYQVTQFGKPVTLSCSQTLNHNVMYWYQQKSSQAPKLLFHYYDKDFNNEADTPDNFQSRRPNTSFCFLDIRSPGLGDTAMYLCATSRDPQGPTATNEKLFFGSGTQLSVL.